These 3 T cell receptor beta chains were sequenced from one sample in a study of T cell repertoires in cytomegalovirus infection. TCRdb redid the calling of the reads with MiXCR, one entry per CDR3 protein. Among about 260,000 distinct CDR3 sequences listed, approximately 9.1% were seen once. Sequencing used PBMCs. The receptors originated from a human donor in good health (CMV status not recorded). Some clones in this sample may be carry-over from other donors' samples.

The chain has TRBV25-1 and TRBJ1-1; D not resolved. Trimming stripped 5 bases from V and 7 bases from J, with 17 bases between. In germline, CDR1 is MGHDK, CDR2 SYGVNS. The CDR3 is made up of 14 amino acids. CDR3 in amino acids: CASSPPNRENEAFF. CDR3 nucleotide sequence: TGTGCCAGCAGTCCCCCCAACCGGGAGAATGAAGCTTTCTTT.

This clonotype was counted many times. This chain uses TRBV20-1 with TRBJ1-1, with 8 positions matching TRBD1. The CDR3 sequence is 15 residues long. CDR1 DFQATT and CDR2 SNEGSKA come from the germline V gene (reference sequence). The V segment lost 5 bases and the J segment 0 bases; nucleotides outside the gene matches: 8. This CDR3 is CSALGQGSMNTEAFF. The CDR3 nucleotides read TGCAGTGCTCTCGGACAGGGTTCGATGAACACTGAAGCTTTCTTT.

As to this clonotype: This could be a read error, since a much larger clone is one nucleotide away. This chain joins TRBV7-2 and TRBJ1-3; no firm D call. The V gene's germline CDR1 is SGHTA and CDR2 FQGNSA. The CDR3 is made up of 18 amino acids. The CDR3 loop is CANSLADRRGFPGNTIYF. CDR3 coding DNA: TGTGCCAACAGCTTGGCGGACCGTAGAGGTTTTCCTGGAAACACCATATATTTT.